This TCR beta chain was observed in a study of blood T cells in healthy people across ages. Alongside a J-beta primer mix, a sample-barcoded 5' primer served in a second PCR lasting roughly 7 to 11 cycles. TCRdb used MiXCR to reprocess the 5' RACE reads, holding one entry per CDR3 protein. In the table there are 600,000 to 850,000 distinct CDR3 sequences, around 46% of which are singletons. CDR3 length equals 16 residues. Trimming pared 5 bases from V and 8 bases from J, leaving 19 bases between. The germline V gene encodes CDR1 ENHRY and CDR2 SYGVKD. This clonotype was recorded once. The chain uses TRBV10-3 and TRBJ1-6; D gene uncertain. The sequenced sample consisted of blood. The sequence came from a woman aged 60-70 years in good health. CDR3 in DNA: TGTGCCATCAGTAGAATCAGTATCGGACCAGATTCACCCCTCCACTTT. Translated, it gives CAISRISIGPDSPLHF.